Each of the 29 T cell receptor beta chains below was sequenced from the same sample in a study of T cell changes during pregnancy in multiple sclerosis. TCRdb's table, derived via immunoSEQ multiplex PCR, lists solely in-frame clones and lacks some. Counted here are about 45,000 clones, around 90% occurring once; the ten biggest clones make up 2.9%. The sequences come from CD8+ T cells from peripheral blood mononuclear cells, collected in the second trimester of pregnancy. These receptors all come from a female donor with multiple sclerosis, enrolled in a pregnancy study.

This sequence joins TRBV6-5 and TRBJ1-2; 8 positions agree with TRBD1. V lost 2 bases to trimming and J lost 3 bases; unmatched junction nucleotides: 5. Germline V lookup: CDR1 MNHEY, CDR2 SVGAGI. This CDR3 is 15 amino acids long. The CDR3 here is CASSYGQGGHYGYTF. The CDR3 DNA is TGTGCCAGCAGTTACGGACAGGGAGGGCACTATGGCTACACCTTC.

The chain employs TRBV14 and TRBJ2-3; D is possibly TRBD1 (5 bases). The CDR3 has 17 residues. The V end was cut by 4 bases, the J end by 2 bases, with 19 bases between. Per the germline V gene, CDR1 is SGHDN and CDR2 is FVKESK. The CDR3 sequence: CASSPDSWGSPTDTQYF. CDR3 nucleotide sequence: TGTGCCAGCAGCCCCGACAGTTGGGGATCCCCCACAGATACGCAGTATTTT.

This clone was counted a single time. The rearrangement joins TRBV30 to TRBJ2-1; D uncertain. Germline loops: CDR1 GTSNPN, CDR2 SVGIG (reference sequence). With 4 bases removed from V and 7 bases from J, the gap between germline ends came to 14 bases. The CDR3 covers 13 residues. CDR3 region: CAWTADSGNEQFF. CDR3 DNA: TGTGCCTGGACCGCGGATTCGGGTAATGAGCAGTTCTTC.

The chain couples TRBV30 to TRBJ2-5; 9 positions agree with TRBD2. This CDR3 spans 16 amino acids. Trimming cost V 0 bases and J 5 bases; bases outside gene matches: 10. CDR1 is GTSNPN and CDR2 is SVGIG in the germline V gene (reference sequence). The CDR3 region is CAWSVQAGGPAETQYF. The CDR3 bases are TGTGCCTGGAGTGTGCAAGCGGGGGGCCCCGCGGAGACCCAGTACTTC.

V gene TRBV9 combines with J gene TRBJ2-6; D may be TRBD2 (6 bases). This CDR3 spans 16 amino acids. The V gene's germline CDR1 is SGDLS and CDR2 YYNGEE. V lost 2 bases, J lost 3 bases, and 12 bases lay in between. CDR3 sequence reads: CASSVGGSGGANVLTF. The CDR3 bases are TGTGCCAGCAGCGTCGGGGGTAGTGGTGGGGCCAACGTCCTGACTTTC.

The chain joins TRBV27 to TRBJ1-5; TRBD1 matches at 8 bases. The CDR3 contains 12 residues. Germline CDR1 MNHEY, CDR2 SMNVEV (reference sequence). The trim removed 5 bases at V and 15 bases at J, leaving 9 bases unmatched. The DNA of the CDR3 is TGTGCCAGCAGTCCCATCGGACAGGGACCGCATTTT. It yields the protein CASSPIGQGPHF.

This chain connects TRBV13 to TRBJ2-7; no firm D call. V lost 4 bases to trimming and J lost 2 bases, with 12 bases between them. CDR3 length: 14 residues. CDR1 and CDR2 (germline): PRHDT, FYEKMQ (reference sequence). The CDR3 region is CASSSSGTTYEQYF. CDR3 DNA: TGTGCCAGCAGCTCCTCTGGCACTACCTACGAGCAGTACTTC.

This chain connects TRBV6-5 to TRBJ2-1, with 7 bases fitting TRBD1. Germline V gene sequence: CDR1 MNHEY, CDR2 SVGAGI. V lost 7 bases to trimming and J lost 2 bases; unmatched junction nucleotides: 8. This CDR3 region has 15 residues. The CDR3 DNA sequence: TGTGCCAGCAATCACGGGACAGTCCCCTACAATGAGCAGTTCTTC. It specifies CASNHGTVPYNEQFF.

This clone is a singleton in its sample. The chain recombines TRBV29-1 with TRBJ1-1, with D unresolved. The germline V and J ends were trimmed by 4 bases and 4 bases, with 13 bases remaining between them. Germline CDR1 reads SQVTM; CDR2 reads ANQGSEA. The CDR3 has 13 residues. DNA for the CDR3: TGCAGCGTTGTATTAGGATCGGGCACTGAAGCTTTCTTT. This translates into CSVVLGSGTEAFF. Based on the CDR3 plus reference TRBV29-1 and TRBJ1-1, the full variable domain is SAVISQKPSRDICQRGTSLTIQCQVDSQVTMMFWYRQQPGQSLTLIATANQGSEATYESGFVIDKFPISRPNLTFSTLTVSNMSPEDSSIYLCSVVLGSGTEAFFGQGTRLTVV.

CDR3 amino acids: CASSLPQGRIYEQYF. In nucleotides, the CDR3 is TGTGCCAGCAGTTTACCACAGGGGAGGATCTACGAGCAGTACTTC. The gene calls are TRBV28 and TRBJ2-7; tentatively, D is TRBD1 (7 bases). Germline CDR1 and CDR2: MDHEN and SYDVKM. The CDR3 has 15 amino acids. Trimming stripped 2 bases from V and 3 bases from J, with 14 bases between.

V usage is TRBV6-6 and J usage is TRBJ2-2; 7 bases line up with TRBD1. The J segment lost 4 bases and the V segment lost 6 bases, leaving 11 bases of the junction unmatched. The V gene's germline CDR1 is MNHNY and CDR2 SVGAGI (reference sequence). This CDR3 has 16 amino acids. The CDR3 nucleotides are TGTGCCAGCAGCTCCGACAGGGCAGGGCCCACCGGGGAGCTGTTTTTT. Translation gives CASSSDRAGPTGELFF.

V is TRBV7-3 and J is TRBJ2-7; D remains ambiguous. Deletions cut 2 bases from V and 6 bases from J, with 14 bases between. CDR3 size: 14 residues. Germline assignment: CDR1 SGHTA and CDR2 FQGTGA. CDR3 amino acids: CASSLDPGTLEQYF. In nucleotides, the CDR3 is TGTGCCAGCAGCTTAGACCCGGGTACCCTCGAGCAGTACTTC.

This chain joins TRBV7-9 and TRBJ2-3, with D hard to call. CDR1 is SEHNR and CDR2 is FQNEAQ in the germline V gene (reference sequence). V lost 2 bases and J lost 2, with 8 bases in between. The CDR3 is 14 residues long. The CDR3 spells CASSLQTFTDTQYF. In DNA form, the CDR3 reads TGTGCCAGCAGCTTACAGACTTTCACAGATACGCAGTATTTT.

This chain links TRBV27 with TRBJ1-5, with D tentatively TRBD1 (5 bases). The CDR3 sequence is 15 residues long. Looked up from germline, CDR1 is MNHEY and CDR2 is SMNVEV (reference sequence). V was cut by 4 bases and J by 4 bases, with 14 bases left in between. CDR3 region: CASSSGGDPNQPQHF. Written as DNA, the CDR3 is TGTGCCAGCAGTTCCGGGGGGGACCCGAATCAGCCCCAGCATTTT.

The chain carries TRBV7-9 and TRBJ2-1; 7 positions agree with TRBD1. The V segment lost 5 bases and the J segment 0 bases; nucleotides outside the gene matches: 7. Looked up from germline, CDR1 is SEHNR and CDR2 is FQNEAQ (reference sequence). This CDR3 has 16 residues. CDR3 bases: TGTGCCAGCAGCGGAAAGGACAGGCGCTCCTACAATGAGCAGTTCTTC. Translated: CASSGKDRRSYNEQFF.

This clone was seen only once. J is TRBJ2-7 and V is TRBV4-3; D is perhaps TRBD2 (6 bases). The CDR3 is 16 residues long. With 0 bases removed from V and 3 bases from J, the gap between germline ends came to 15 bases. Looked up from germline, CDR1 is LGHNA and CDR2 is YSLEER. CDR3 sequence: CASSQDWSLANYEQYF. CDR3 sequence (DNA): TGCGCCAGCAGCCAAGATTGGTCGCTAGCGAACTACGAGCAGTACTTC.

In regard to this clone: One end of the junction fails to match germline, which may point to a read error. The V gene is TRBV5-4, the J gene TRBJ2-7; D call uncertain. The CDR3 is made up of 12 amino acids. Germline V gene lookup returns CDR1 SGHNT and CDR2 YYREEE (reference sequence). The CDR3 region is CASSPRSYEQYF. The CDR3 DNA follows: TGCGCCAGCAGCCCTAGATCCTACGAGCAGTACTTC.

The J gene is TRBJ2-5, the V gene TRBV7-9; TRBD2 agrees at 8 bases. Germline V gene lookup returns CDR1 SEHNR and CDR2 FQNEAQ (reference sequence). The CDR3 has 14 residues. Trimming removed 5 bases from V and 5 bases from J; junction bases left unmatched: 7. The CDR3 loop is CASSMGREGETQYF. CDR3 bases: TGTGCCAGCAGCATGGGACGGGAGGGGGAGACCCAGTACTTC.

This clone was detected once. The V and J genes are TRBV6-5 and TRBJ1-1; the match to TRBD1 covers 9 bases. J gave up 1 base and V 2 bases, and 5 bases lay outside the gene matches. Germline lookup yields CDR1 MNHEY and CDR2 SVGAGI. There are 16 residues in the CDR3. This CDR3 is CASSYGVQGANTEAFF. CDR3 DNA: TGTGCCAGCAGTTACGGGGTACAGGGGGCGAACACTGAAGCTTTCTTT.

This CDR3 reads CASSFLRGGELFF. CDR3 in DNA: TGTGCCAGCAGTTTTTTGAGAGGCGGGGAGCTGTTTTTT. V and J are TRBV27 and TRBJ2-2; D unresolved. This CDR3 region has 13 residues. The ends were cut back, 3 bases at V and 7 bases at J, with 9 bases in the middle. Germline CDR1 MNHEY, CDR2 SMNVEV (reference sequence).

V is TRBV29-1 and J is TRBJ1-2; D perhaps matches TRBD1 (5 bases). Trimming left V 1 base short and J 4 bases short, with 7 bases between. CDR3 length equals 12 residues. Germline V gives CDR1 SQVTM, CDR2 ANQGSEA. The CDR3 nucleotides read TGCAGCGTTGAAGCAGGGTCCTATGGCTACACCTTC. Translating it yields CSVEAGSYGYTF.

This chain uses TRBV4-3 with TRBJ1-2; D perhaps matches TRBD1 (6 bases). The germline V gene encodes CDR1 LGHNA and CDR2 YSLEER. The CDR3 loop spans 13 amino acids. The V end lost 0 bases, the J end lost 7 bases, and 9 bases lay between the germline ends. The CDR3 DNA is TGCGCCAGCAGCCAAGATATACAGGGTGGCTACACCTTC. Protein sequence: CASSQDIQGGYTF.

The rearrangement joins TRBV5-1 to TRBJ1-1; 8 nucleotides align to TRBD1. The CDR3 loop spans 12 amino acids. J lost 10 bases, V lost 5 bases, and 7 bases had no gene match. In germline, CDR1 is SGHRS, CDR2 YFSETQ. CDR3 protein: CASRTGDQLAFF. The CDR3 region has the DNA TGCGCCAGCAGGACAGGGGATCAGTTAGCTTTCTTT.

This rearrangement joins TRBV7-9 to TRBJ1-2; 8 positions agree with TRBD1. V was clipped by 7 bases and J by 0 bases; unmatched bases: 4. The CDR3 has 14 residues. The germline gives CDR1 SEHNR, CDR2 FQNEAQ (reference sequence). The CDR3, as DNA: TGTGCCAGCATTAACAGGGGGACTAACTATGGCTACACCTTC. Translating it yields CASINRGTNYGYTF. Complete variable domain (other parts from reference TRBV7-9 and TRBJ1-2): DTGVSQNPRHKITKRGQNVTFRCDPISEHNRLYWYRQTLGQGPEFLTYFQNEAQLEKSRLLSDRFSAERPKGSFSTLEIQRTEQGDSAMYLCASINRGTNYGYTFGSGTRLTVV.

This sequence joins TRBV19 and TRBJ1-1; D might be TRBD1 (5 bases). This CDR3 region has 15 residues. Germline loops: CDR1 LNHDA, CDR2 SQIVND (reference sequence). The ends were cut back, 3 bases at V and 4 bases at J, with 15 bases in the middle. This chain's CDR3 is CASSIGAGGGTEAFF. CDR3 bases: TGTGCCAGTAGTATCGGGGCGGGGGGAGGCACTGAAGCTTTCTTT.

The CDR3 reads CASRGGPSDTGELFF. CDR3 bases: TGTGCCAGCAGGGGGGGGCCGTCGGACACCGGGGAGCTGTTTTTT. V usage is TRBV2 and J usage is TRBJ2-2, with D possibly matching TRBD2 (7 bases). The V end lost 6 bases, the J end lost 3 bases, and 14 bases lay between the germline ends. The germline gives CDR1 SNHLY, CDR2 FYNNEI. The CDR3 has 15 amino acids.

The chain has TRBV19 and TRBJ1-1; TRBD1 matches 7 bases. V dropped 3 bases and J dropped 6; count of bases not matched to a gene: 19. Germline V gives CDR1 LNHDA, CDR2 SQIVND (reference sequence). The CDR3 is made up of 18 amino acids. CDR3 in amino acids: CASSIIWPRQGTEPEAFF. The CDR3 coding sequence is TGTGCCAGTAGTATTATTTGGCCCAGACAGGGAACAGAACCTGAAGCTTTCTTT.

V gene TRBV9 combines with J gene TRBJ1-1, with D uncertain. With 4 bases removed from V and 1 base from J, the gap between germline ends came to 8 bases. Germline V CDR1 and CDR2: SGDLS, YYNGEE. The CDR3 consists of 13 residues. The CDR3 spells CASSSPRNTEAFF. CDR3 DNA sequence: TGTGCCAGCAGCTCCCCGAGGAACACTGAAGCTTTCTTT.

The chain recombines TRBV9 with TRBJ1-3, with D uncertain. Looked up from germline, CDR1 is SGDLS and CDR2 is YYNGEE. The CDR3 is made up of 15 amino acids. The V end was cut by 4 bases, the J end by 6 bases, with 17 bases between. The CDR3 reads CASSRPTAEPNTIYF. The CDR3, as DNA: TGTGCCAGCAGCAGGCCGACCGCGGAACCAAACACCATATATTTT.